These 18 T cell receptor beta chains originate from one sample sequenced in a study of blood T cell repertoires in COVID-19. Sequencing was performed with immunoSEQ multiplex PCR; in TCRdb, only in-frame clones are kept and a portion is missing. The table shows 360,000 or so clones, with roughly 89% occurring only once. The sample consisted of peripheral blood. The receptors come from a man between 18 and 35 years old with active or convalescent COVID-19.

The chain links TRBV19 to TRBJ1-2; D is uncertain. Germline V gives CDR1 LNHDA, CDR2 SQIVND (reference sequence). V dropped 2 bases and J dropped 7 bases, with 5 bases sitting between them. The CDR3 covers 11 residues. The DNA for the CDR3 is TGTGCCAGTAGTATAAGAGGTGGCTACACCTTC. It translates to CASSIRGGYTF.

In the case of this clone: This same CDR3 is encoded by further DNA sequences in the sample. The gene calls are TRBV18 and TRBJ2-7, with 7 positions matching TRBD1. The ends lost 3 bases at V and 2 bases at J; junction bases unmatched: 4. The germline gives CDR1 KGHSH, CDR2 LQKENI. The CDR3 contains 14 residues. The CDR3 nucleotides read TGTGCCAGCTCACCCGAGACAGGGACCTACGAGCAGTACTTC. Translated, it gives CASSPETGTYEQYF.

The J gene is TRBJ1-2, the V gene TRBV28; perhaps TRBD1 as D (5 bases). CDR1 and CDR2 (germline): MDHEN, SYDVKM. The germline V and J ends were trimmed by 7 bases and 4 bases, with 10 bases remaining between them. The CDR3 runs 12 residues. The CDR3 loop reads CASTSRVYGYTF. The CDR3 DNA is TGTGCCAGCACCTCCAGGGTCTATGGCTACACCTTC.

This sequence joins TRBV5-1 and TRBJ2-7; 10 bases map to TRBD1. With V trimmed by 4 bases and J by 5 bases, 6 bases remained unmatched. The CDR3 length is 14 residues. From germline, CDR1 is SGHRS and CDR2 YFSETQ. For the CDR3, the DNA is TGCGCCAGCAGCCTGGGGGGACAGGGGAACGAGCAGTACTTC. Translation: CASSLGGQGNEQYF.

A few counts support this clone. The chain combines TRBV4-3 with TRBJ1-1, with D unclear. From germline, CDR1 is LGHNA and CDR2 YSLEER. Trimming removed 0 bases from V and 1 base from J, with 6 bases in between. The CDR3 has 14 residues. The CDR3 loop reads CASSQDATNTEAFF. CDR3 nucleotide sequence: TGCGCCAGCAGCCAAGATGCTACGAACACTGAAGCTTTCTTT.

This sequence joins TRBV28 and TRBJ1-2, with D possibly being TRBD1 (5 bases). Germline CDR1 reads MDHEN; CDR2 reads SYDVKM. Trimming removed 2 bases at V and 3 bases at J, with 7 bases between. The CDR3 runs 13 residues. CDR3 residues: CASSLPGDYGYTF. Written as DNA, the CDR3 is TGTGCCAGCAGTTTACCGGGGGACTATGGCTACACCTTC.

V and J are TRBV4-1 and TRBJ1-4, with D uncertain. Per the germline V gene, CDR1 is MGHRA and CDR2 is YSYEKL. V was clipped by 3 bases and J by 7 bases, with 12 bases between them. This CDR3 region has 14 residues. Here the CDR3 DNA reads TGCGCCAGCAGCCAGAAGATACTCGGTGAAAAACTGTTTTTT. Residues: CASSQKILGEKLFF.

V is TRBV4-3 and J is TRBJ2-5, with 7 bases identical to TRBD2. With V trimmed by 0 bases and J by 5 bases, 9 bases remained unmatched. The CDR3 runs 16 residues. Germline V gene lookup returns CDR1 LGHNA and CDR2 YSLEER. CDR3 nucleotides: TGCGCCAGCAGCCAAGATAACGGCGGGAGCGGGGAGACCCAGTACTTC. Residues: CASSQDNGGSGETQYF.

This clone was picked up a small number of times. Here the CDR3 reads CASSLGRLLSQDEQYF. The CDR3 nucleotides read TGTGCCAGCAGCTTAGGACGACTATTATCTCAGGACGAGCAGTACTTC. The chain has TRBV13 and TRBJ2-7; possible D gene TRBD2, 5 bases. The CDR3 is made up of 16 amino acids. Trimming cost V 0 bases and J 5 bases, with 17 bases left between them. Germline-derived CDR1 and CDR2 are PRHDT and FYEKMQ (reference sequence).

This clone was detected only once. The genes are TRBV24-1 and TRBJ2-4, with 9 bases matching TRBD1. The V gene's germline CDR1 is KGHDR and CDR2 SFDVKD. This CDR3 is built from 16 residues. Germline trimming cut 3 bases from V and 5 bases from J; bases unmatched to any gene: 7. The CDR3 region is CATSDPSGTGQNIQYF. The CDR3, as DNA: TGTGCCACCAGTGATCCGTCCGGGACAGGGCAAAACATTCAGTACTTC.

The sample holds one count of this clone. The J gene is TRBJ2-2, the V gene TRBV7-3, with TRBD2 matching over 11 bases. The germline gives CDR1 SGHTA, CDR2 FQGTGA. The CDR3 runs 20 residues. Trimming removed 1 base from V and 4 bases from J; junction bases left unmatched: 14. The CDR3: CASSLRGGLAGLDLTGELFF. CDR3 sequence (DNA): TGTGCCAGCAGCTTAAGAGGAGGACTAGCGGGCCTGGATCTCACCGGGGAGCTGTTTTTT.

The chain combines TRBV28 with TRBJ1-5, with TRBD1 as a possible D gene (6 bases). V was shortened by 5 bases and J by 2 bases, with 13 bases between the two germline ends. This CDR3 has 15 amino acids. CDR1 and CDR2 from the germline V gene are MDHEN and SYDVKM. The CDR3 protein is CASSLQGVGNQPQHF. CDR3 DNA sequence: TGTGCCAGCAGTCTACAGGGAGTTGGCAATCAGCCCCAGCATTTT.

This chain uses TRBV5-4 with TRBJ2-1, with TRBD2 matching over 9 bases. V was clipped by 7 bases and J by 5 bases; unmatched bases: 10. Germline V gene sequence: CDR1 SGHNT, CDR2 YYREEE (reference sequence). The CDR3 is made up of 15 amino acids. The CDR3 spells CASATRLAGNNEQFF. CDR3 nucleotides: TGTGCCAGCGCTACCAGGCTAGCGGGAAACAATGAGCAGTTCTTC.

The V call is TRBV5-6, the J call TRBJ1-5; TRBD1 is a possible D gene (5 bases). V dropped 0 bases and J dropped 4 bases, with 5 bases sitting between them. The germline CDR1 and CDR2 sequences are SGHDT and YYEEEE. The CDR3 has 13 amino acids. The DNA of the CDR3 is TGTGCCAGCAGCTTGGGACAGAATCAGCCCCAGCATTTT. Its protein is CASSLGQNQPQHF.

The chain couples TRBV5-1 to TRBJ1-2, with TRBD1 as a possible D gene (5 bases). The CDR3 extends over 15 amino acids. Deletions cut 3 bases from V and 6 bases from J, with 18 bases between. Germline V lookup: CDR1 SGHRS, CDR2 YFSETQ. The CDR3 DNA sequence: TGCGCCAGCAGCTCGACGCCGTCAGGGATGGATGGCTACACCTTC. Protein sequence: CASSSTPSGMDGYTF.

This rearrangement joins TRBV28 to TRBJ1-1, with D unclear. The germline V gene encodes CDR1 MDHEN and CDR2 SYDVKM. The CDR3 is 12 amino acids. With 1 base removed from V and 11 bases from J, the gap between germline ends came to 11 bases. Here the CDR3 reads CASSLSIFGAFF. The CDR3 nucleotides are TGTGCCAGCAGTTTATCCATTTTCGGGGCTTTCTTT.

This chain connects TRBV6-5 to TRBJ1-1, with a tentative D call TRBD1 (6 bases). This CDR3 is built from 12 residues. The V gene lost 6 bases and the J gene lost 3 bases, with 8 bases spanning the gap. Germline CDR1 and CDR2: MNHEY and SVGAGI. Here the CDR3 reads CASRQGDTEAFF. In DNA form, the CDR3 reads TGTGCCAGCAGACAGGGTGACACTGAAGCTTTCTTT.

V is TRBV7-3 and J is TRBJ2-2; TRBD2 might be the D (5 bases). V was shortened by 3 bases and J by 3 bases, with 8 bases between the two germline ends. Germline CDR1 reads SGHTA; CDR2 reads FQGTGA. The CDR3 has 14 amino acids. The CDR3 loop reads CASSFGKHTGELFF. CDR3 DNA sequence: TGTGCCAGCAGCTTCGGGAAGCACACCGGGGAGCTGTTTTTT. Full variable domain (remainder filled in from reference TRBV7-3 and TRBJ2-2): GAGVSQTPSNKVTEKGKYVELRCDPISGHTALYWYRQSLGQGPEFLIYFQGTGAADDSGLPNDRFFAVRPEGSVSTLKIQRTERGDSAVYLCASSFGKHTGELFFGEGSRLTVL.